This is a list of T cell receptor beta chains from one sample in a study of cytomegalovirus exposure and HLA in healthy donors. Only in-frame clones appear in the TCRdb table, and some are missing; sequencing was by immunoSEQ multiplex PCR. The sample yields around 140,000 clones, about four fifths seen once. The sample comprised PBMCs. The origin of the receptors is a male donor in good health and CMV-seronegative. Both conserved end residues are part of each CDR3. A D gene is named only where the DNA matches it firmly. Clone size, where shown, is once, few, many, or a class for clones that have expanded.

>TRBD1|TRBV5-4|TRBJ1-3|-
CASSSDRAGNTIYF
TGTGCCAGCAGCTCGGACAGGGCCGGAAACACCATATATTTT
>-|TRBV5-1|TRBJ2-4|-
CASSPPGLSKNIQYF
TGCGCCAGCAGCCCTCCGGGTTTGTCCAAAAACATTCAGTACTTC
>TRBD1|TRBV6-1|TRBJ1-1|-
CASSYQGAHTEAFF
TGTGCCAGCAGTTATCAGGGGGCGCACACTGAAGCTTTCTTT
>TRBD1|TRBV7-9|TRBJ2-7|-
CSSRGTDPEQYF
TGTTCCAGCAGGGGGACAGACCCCGAGCAGTACTTC
>-|TRBV5-5|TRBJ1-1|once
CASSLGHSNTEAFF
TGTGCCAGCAGCCTAGGACATTCGAACACTGAAGCTTTCTTT
>-|TRBV9|TRBJ2-5|-
CASSDQQRYGETQYF
TGTGCCAGCAGCGATCAACAGCGGTATGGGGAGACCCAGTACTTC
>TRBD1|TRBV30|TRBJ1-3|few
CAWSDTGAGNTIYF
TGTGCCTGGAGTGATACAGGGGCTGGAAACACCATATATTTT
>TRBD1|TRBV2|TRBJ2-1|once
CATTGTGSYNEQFF
TGTGCCACCACCGGGACAGGCTCCTACAATGAGCAGTTCTTC
>-|TRBV19|TRBJ1-2|-
CASTVVAGDYGYTF
TGTGCCAGTACAGTGGTCGCAGGGGATTATGGCTACACCTTC
>-|TRBV2|TRBJ1-5|-
CASSDWRMTGTHQPQHF
TGTGCCAGCAGTGATTGGCGTATGACAGGCACCCATCAGCCCCAGCATTTT
>-|TRBV6-1|TRBJ1-2|-
CASVGTIEGYGYTF
TGTGCCAGCGTCGGGACTATTGAGGGCTATGGCTACACCTTC
>-|TRBV29-1|TRBJ2-1|-
CSVGSSEQFF
TGCAGCGTTGGTAGCAGTGAGCAGTTCTTC